The rows below give T cell receptor beta chains drawn from one sample of a study of OX40 agonist ivuxolimab in advanced cancers. This table comes from immunoSEQ multiplex PCR, and its TCRdb copy is limited to in-frame clones, with some not included. Of about 20,000 clones in the sample, roughly four fifths are singletons; the top ten hold approximately 16%. The sample in question was CD4+ or CD8+ T cells sorted from blood, obtained in a trial of the OX40 agonist ivuxolimab. These receptors all come from an adult with an advanced solid tumor such as melanoma, head and neck, liver or kidney cancer. CDR3s include the opening cysteine and the closing phenylalanine or tryptophan. Fields, in order: J gene, V gene, D gene, clone size, CDR3 protein, CDR3 DNA. D genes are given only for firm matches. Only some rows state a clone size, as once, few, many or a class for expanded clones.

TRBJ1-4	TRBV6-4	NA	NA	CASSESATNEKLFF	TGTGCCAGCAGTGAGTCGGCAACTAATGAAAAACTGTTTTTT
TRBJ1-2	TRBV21-1	NA	NA	CASSEGQGNYGYTF	TGTGCCAGCAGCGAGGGACAGGGCAACTATGGCTACACCTTC
TRBJ2-4	TRBV7-9	TRBD2	NA	CASSLAGLAGGPSKNIQYF	TGTGCCAGCAGCTTAGCAGGACTAGCGGGAGGGCCCTCCAAAAACATTCAGTACTTC
TRBJ1-5	TRBV6-5	TRBD1	NA	CASSTGDNQPQHF	TGTGCCAGCAGCACAGGGGACAATCAGCCCCAGCATTTT
TRBJ1-4	TRBV7-2	NA	NA	CASSLLWDEKLFF	TGTGCCAGCAGCTTGCTTTGGGATGAAAAACTGTTTTTT
TRBJ2-5	TRBV7-3	NA	NA	CASSLTVSASGAQYF	TGTGCCAGCAGCTTAACTGTCAGCGCCTCTGGAGCCCAGTACTTC
TRBJ2-3	TRBV11-3	NA	NA	CASSLEDTDTQYF	TGTGCCAGCAGCTTAGAGGACACAGATACGCAGTATTTT
TRBJ1-1	TRBV28	NA	once	CASSLGQQAEAFF	TGTGCCAGCAGTTTAGGGCAGCAGGCTGAAGCTTTCTTT
TRBJ2-3	TRBV5-7	TRBD2	few	CASRGDGDLDTQYF	TGTGCCAGCCGGGGGGACGGGGATTTGGATACGCAGTATTTT
TRBJ2-3	TRBV19	TRBD2	NA	CASSMGGLGAAGGTDTQYF	TGTGCCAGTAGTATGGGGGGGCTTGGGGCGGCGGGAGGAACAGATACGCAGTATTTT
TRBJ2-1	TRBV6-5	TRBD2	few	CASRREIYNEQFF	TGTGCCAGCAGGCGGGAGATATACAATGAGCAGTTCTTC
TRBJ2-7	TRBV19	NA	few	CASTGTGYEQYF	TGTGCCAGTACCGGCACAGGGTACGAGCAGTACTTC
TRBJ2-5	TRBV28	TRBD2	NA	CASGYRAPGGETQYF	TGTGCCAGCGGATACCGGGCCCCGGGGGGGGAGACCCAGTACTTC
TRBJ1-6	TRBV7-2	NA	medium-sized	CASSGWEPAGNNSPLHF	TGTGCCAGCAGCGGATGGGAGCCGGCGGGAAATAATTCACCCCTCCACTTT
TRBJ1-1	TRBV7-9	NA	NA	CASSSRANLGTEAFF	TGTGCCAGCAGTTCCAGGGCTAATTTAGGAACTGAAGCTTTCTTT
TRBJ1-5	TRBV6-6	NA	NA	CASSWGQPQHF	TGTGCCAGCAGTTGGGGTCAGCCCCAGCATTTT
TRBJ2-7	TRBV5-4	NA	few	CASSLPPTYELYF	TGTGCCAGCAGCTTACCCCCAACCTACGAGCTGTACTTC
TRBJ1-6	TRBV2	NA	few	CASTTNSPLHF	TGTGCCAGCACTACGAATTCACCCCTCCACTTT
TRBJ2-7	TRBV5-5	NA	NA	CASSRGQGTGEQYF	TGTGCCAGCAGCCGAGGGCAAGGTACGGGTGAGCAGTACTTC
TRBJ2-2	TRBV19	TRBD2	NA	CASSIMGGSNTGELFF	TGTGCCAGTAGTATAATGGGCGGGAGCAACACCGGGGAGCTGTTTTTT
TRBJ2-2	TRBV5-6	NA	NA	CASSNMNGVIGTGELFF	TGTGCCAGCAGCAACATGAATGGGGTTATCGGCACCGGGGAGCTGTTTTTT
TRBJ2-7	TRBV7-9	NA	NA	CASSLITSGGRREQYF	TGTGCCAGCAGCTTAATAACCAGTGGAGGTCGGAGGGAGCAGTACTTC
TRBJ2-2	TRBV7-2	TRBD1	NA	CASSFGTGNTGELFF	TGTGCCAGCAGCTTCGGGACAGGGAACACCGGGGAGCTGTTTTTT
TRBJ2-1	TRBV7-9	TRBD1	NA	CASIRDRGFNEQFF	TGTGCCAGCATCCGGGACAGGGGATTCAATGAGCAGTTCTTC
TRBJ2-1	TRBV7-9	TRBD2	NA	CASSPFGGEGDEQFF	TGTGCCAGCAGCCCCTTCGGAGGGGAGGGAGATGAGCAGTTCTTC
TRBJ2-1	TRBV7-3	NA	NA	CASSQSGNEQFF	TGTGCCAGCAGCCAGTCCGGCAATGAGCAGTTCTTC
TRBJ1-3	TRBV6-5	NA	NA	CASSYPTGQGNTIYF	TGTGCCAGCAGTTACCCAACAGGTCAGGGAAACACCATATATTTT
TRBJ2-1	TRBV6-5	TRBD1	once	CASRTGETYNEQFF	TGTGCCAGCAGGACAGGGGAGACCTACAATGAGCAGTTCTTC
TRBJ2-5	TRBV7-2	NA	NA	CASRPGPREETQYF	TGTGCCAGCAGGCCGGGACCCCGGGAGGAGACCCAGTACTTC
TRBJ2-7	TRBV29-1	NA	NA	CSVDPGSSYEQYF	TGCAGCGTTGATCCAGGGAGCTCCTACGAGCAGTACTTC
TRBJ2-1	TRBV25-1	TRBD2	few	CASRAGLYNEQFF	TGTGCCAGCAGAGCGGGGTTATACAATGAGCAGTTCTTC
TRBJ2-5	TRBV27	NA	NA	CASSESRAQETQYF	TGTGCCAGCAGTGAATCTAGGGCCCAAGAGACCCAGTACTTC
TRBJ1-2	TRBV10-3	NA	few	CAISEFRETSYTF	TGTGCCATCAGTGAGTTTAGGGAGACGAGCTACACCTTC
TRBJ2-2	TRBV10-2	TRBD1	once	CASYRDRGLDTGELFF	TGCGCCAGCTACCGGGACAGGGGTTTGGACACCGGGGAGCTGTTTTTT
TRBJ2-1	TRBV5-5	TRBD2	NA	CASRKAGLAENEQFF	TGTGCCAGCAGAAAAGCAGGGCTAGCGGAAAATGAGCAGTTCTTC
TRBJ2-7	TRBV4-3	NA	once	CASSHVVIPSYEQYF	TGCGCCAGCAGCCACGTCGTTATTCCCTCCTACGAGCAGTACTTC
TRBJ2-5	TRBV6-5	NA	NA	CASSYSRLPLGTQYF	TGTGCCAGCAGTTACTCGAGACTACCTCTGGGGACCCAGTACTTC
TRBJ1-2	TRBV19	NA	NA	CASSLGAGGYTF	TGTGCCAGTAGCCTGGGGGCGGGTGGCTACACCTTC
TRBJ1-6	TRBV6-1	TRBD1	NA	CASRDRGFPSPLHF	TGTGCCAGCAGGGACAGGGGATTCCCTTCACCCCTCCACTTT
TRBJ2-1	TRBV9	TRBD1	NA	CASSVEGAFYNEQFF	TGTGCCAGCAGCGTAGAGGGGGCCTTTTACAATGAGCAGTTCTTC
TRBJ2-7	TRBV13	TRBD2	NA	CASRATSGEAGHEQYF	TGTGCCAGCAGGGCGACTAGCGGGGAGGCGGGCCACGAGCAGTACTTC
TRBJ2-3	TRBV6-1	TRBD1	NA	CASSLNRGSTDTQYF	TGTGCCAGCAGCTTAAACAGGGGTAGCACAGATACGCAGTATTTT